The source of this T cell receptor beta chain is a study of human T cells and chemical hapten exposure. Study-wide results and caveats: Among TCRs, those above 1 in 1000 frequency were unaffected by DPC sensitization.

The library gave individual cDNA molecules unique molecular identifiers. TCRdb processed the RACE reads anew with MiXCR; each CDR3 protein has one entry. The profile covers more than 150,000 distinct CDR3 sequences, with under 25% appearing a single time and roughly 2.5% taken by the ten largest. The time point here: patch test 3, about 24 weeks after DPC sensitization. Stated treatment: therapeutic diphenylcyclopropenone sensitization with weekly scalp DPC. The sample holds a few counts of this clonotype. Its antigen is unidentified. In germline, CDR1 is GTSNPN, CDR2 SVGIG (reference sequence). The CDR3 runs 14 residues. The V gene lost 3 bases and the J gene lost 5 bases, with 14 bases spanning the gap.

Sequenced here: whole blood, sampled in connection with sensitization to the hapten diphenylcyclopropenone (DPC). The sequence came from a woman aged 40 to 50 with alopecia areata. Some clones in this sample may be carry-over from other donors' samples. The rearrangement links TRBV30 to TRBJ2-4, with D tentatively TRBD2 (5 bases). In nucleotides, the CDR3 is TGTGCCTGGAGAGAAAGACGGACTCAAAACATTCAGTACTTC. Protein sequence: CAWRERRTQNIQYF.